These 31 T cell receptor beta chains were all obtained from the same sample, sequenced in a study of T-cell reconstitution after alpha-beta-depleted transplantation in children. Researchers prepared the TCRbeta library using unique molecular identifiers, the study reports. TCRdb used MiXCR to reprocess the PCR reads, holding one entry per CDR3 protein. Here the sample spans 780,000 or so distinct CDR3 sequences, about 16% being singletons. This sample comprised PBMCs, mostly from graft donor cells, obtained 360 days after TCRalphabeta/CD19-depleted stem cell transplant. The source is a male patient younger than 18 who had a stem cell transplant for acute lymphoblastic leukemia, so the T cells may come from the graft donor.

The rearrangement uses TRBV4-1 and TRBJ2-1, with D maybe TRBD2 (5 bases). Per the germline V gene, CDR1 is MGHRA and CDR2 is YSYEKL. The CDR3 totals 16 residues. Trimming removed 4 bases from V and 0 bases from J, with 13 bases in between. The DNA for the CDR3 is TGCGCCAGCAGCCCCGGACGGGGTCTCTCCTACAATGAGCAGTTCTTC. Translating it yields CASSPGRGLSYNEQFF.

The chain joins TRBV7-9 to TRBJ2-7, with unresolved D. The CDR3 covers 13 residues. The V end lost 3 bases, the J end lost 3 bases, and 9 bases lay between the germline ends. Germline values: CDR1 SEHNR, CDR2 FQNEAQ (reference sequence). The chain's CDR3 is CASSFLPDYEQYF. Written as DNA, the CDR3 is TGTGCCAGCAGCTTTCTTCCGGACTACGAGCAGTACTTC.

This clonotype was seen many times. This chain links TRBV6-5 with TRBJ2-4; D is perhaps TRBD1 or TRBD2 (5 bases each). V was pared by 2 bases and J by 6 bases, with 8 bases between. Germline values: CDR1 MNHEY, CDR2 SVGAGI. CDR3 length: 13 residues. CDR3 in DNA: TGTGCCAGCAGTTACGGGACCGGAAACATTCAGTACTTC. Its translation is CASSYGTGNIQYF.

This chain joins TRBV7-3 and TRBJ2-7; D remains unclear. V was shortened by 2 bases and J by 4 bases, with 12 bases between the two germline ends. This CDR3 has 14 residues. Per the germline V gene, CDR1 is SGHTA and CDR2 is FQGTGA. CDR3 loop: CASSLEPTTYEQYF. The CDR3 nucleotides are TGTGCCAGCAGCTTAGAGCCAACTACTTACGAGCAGTACTTC.

There are many counts of this clonotype. The V gene is TRBV29-1, the J gene TRBJ2-3; D remains unclear. The CDR3 extends over 11 amino acids. Trimming stripped 2 bases from V and 4 bases from J, with 4 bases between. Germline loops: CDR1 SQVTM, CDR2 ANQGSEA. The CDR3 DNA is TGCAGCGTTGAAACAGCAGATACGCAGTATTTT. The encoded protein is CSVETADTQYF.

Only a few counts were recorded for this clonotype. V usage is TRBV29-1 and J usage is TRBJ2-7; 7 positions match TRBD1. The CDR3 loop spans 13 amino acids. Germline V gene lookup returns CDR1 SQVTM and CDR2 ANQGSEA. V gave up 6 bases and J gave up 5 bases; unmatched junction bases: 10. This CDR3 is CSVLQGLMDEQYF. The CDR3 bases are TGCAGCGTCCTACAGGGGCTCATGGACGAGCAGTACTTC.

This clonotype was observed a handful of times. The chain couples TRBV5-1 to TRBJ2-3; D is undetermined. The CDR3 runs 13 residues. Germline V gene sequence: CDR1 SGHRS, CDR2 YFSETQ. V was pared by 6 bases and J by 2 bases, with 10 bases between. DNA of the CDR3: TGCGCCAGCACACCGAGTCCCACAGATACGCAGTATTTT. Amino acid sequence: CASTPSPTDTQYF.

With respect to this clonotype: Since a much larger clone is just one base distant, this may be a read error. This chain uses TRBV20-1 with TRBJ2-3; no firm D call. This CDR3 region has 11 residues. Germline V gene data show CDR1 as DFQATT and CDR2 as SNEGSKA (reference sequence). The CDR3 is CCADSTDTQYF. The CDR3 DNA is TGCTGTGCTGATAGCACAGATACGCAGTATTTT.

As DNA, the CDR3 is TGTGCCAGCATGTTGGGGGAGTCCGACGAGCAGTACTTC. It encodes CASMLGESDEQYF. The chain is built from TRBV27 and TRBJ2-7, with D possibly called TRBD1 or TRBD2 (5 bases each). V was clipped by 7 bases and J by 5 bases, with 15 bases between them. In germline, CDR1 is MNHEY, CDR2 SMNVEV (reference sequence). CDR3 length: 13 amino acids.

This clonotype was seen only once. CDR3: CASSQDLGHFKFGYTF. DNA of the CDR3: TGTGCCAGCAGCCAAGATCTTGGTCACTTCAAGTTTGGCTACACCTTC. The rearrangement links TRBV3-1 to TRBJ1-2, with D unclear. This CDR3 region has 16 residues. Trimming pared 0 bases from V and 7 bases from J, leaving 18 bases between. Per the germline V gene, CDR1 is LGHDT and CDR2 is YNNKEL (reference sequence).

This clonotype showed up many times. The CDR3 here is CASLPGGPYTGELFF. In DNA form, the CDR3 reads TGTGCCAGCCTTCCCGGAGGACCCTACACCGGGGAGCTGTTTTTT. The chain employs TRBV28 and TRBJ2-2; possible D gene TRBD2, 5 bases. The CDR3 is 15 residues long. V was clipped by 8 bases and J by 3 bases, with 16 bases between them. Germline CDR1 is MDHEN and CDR2 is SYDVKM.

On this clonotype: Being one base from a much bigger clone, this may be a read error. Because the CDR3 is missing its conserved closing phenylalanine or tryptophan, this is likely a read error. J is TRBJ2-7 and V is TRBV5-1, with 8 bases lining up with TRBD1. The CDR3 is 12 amino acids. After removal of 2 bases from V and 7 bases from J, the junction contained 2 bases not matched to a gene. CDR1 SGHRS and CDR2 YFSETQ come from the germline V gene. CDR3 protein: CASSFDRGEQYL. The CDR3 coding sequence is TGCGCCAGCAGCTTCGACAGGGGAGAGCAGTACTTA.

This clonotype appeared a single time. This chain joins TRBV11-2 and TRBJ2-4; no reliable D call. CDR1 and CDR2 from the germline V gene are SGHAT and FQNNGV. The V end was cut by 4 bases, the J end by 0 bases, with 13 bases between. The CDR3 length is 16 residues. CDR3 protein: CASSSLRTVAKNIQYF. Here the CDR3 DNA reads TGTGCCAGCAGCTCCCTCAGAACGGTAGCCAAAAACATTCAGTACTTC.

The V call is TRBV11-2, the J call TRBJ2-5; no clear D gene. The CDR3 is 12 residues long. Germline assignment: CDR1 SGHAT and CDR2 FQNNGV. Trimming took 7 bases from V and 7 from J, leaving 13 bases between them. CDR3 DNA sequence: TGTGCCAGCATAACGGAACCAGGGACCCAGTACTTC. This sequence encodes CASITEPGTQYF. Looking up the rest from reference TRBV11-2 and TRBJ2-5 gives the full variable domain: EAGVAQSPRYKIIEKRQSVAFWCNPISGHATLYWYQQILGQGPKLLIQFQNNGVVDDSQLPKDRFSAERLKGVDSTLKIQPAKLEDSAVYLCASITEPGTQYFGPGTRLLVL.

About this clonotype itself: One end of the junction does not line up with germline, which may come from a read error. The genes are TRBV15 and TRBJ2-1; weak D call: TRBD1 (5 bases). The CDR3 runs 11 residues. Germline V CDR1 and CDR2: LNHNV, YYDKDF (reference sequence). Here the CDR3 reads CATSREDSKIF. In DNA, the CDR3 is TGTGCCACCAGCAGAGAAGACAGCAAAATCTTC.

The chain employs TRBV29-1 and TRBJ1-4; 8 nucleotides agree with TRBD1. With V trimmed by 6 bases and J by 7 bases, 13 bases remained unmatched. The CDR3 covers 15 residues. Germline V lookup: CDR1 SQVTM, CDR2 ANQGSEA. CDR3 loop: CSVRQGIPRGEKLFF. The CDR3 DNA follows: TGCAGCGTACGACAGGGGATACCCCGGGGTGAAAAACTGTTTTTT. Using reference TRBV29-1 and TRBJ1-4 for the parts outside the CDR3, the full variable domain is SAVISQKPSRDICQRGTSLTIQCQVDSQVTMMFWYRQQPGQSLTLIATANQGSEATYESGFVIDKFPISRPNLTFSTLTVSNMSPEDSSIYLCSVRQGIPRGEKLFFGSGTQLSVL.

This chain connects TRBV5-1 to TRBJ2-1; D remains ambiguous. The germline CDR1 and CDR2 sequences are SGHRS and YFSETQ. V lost 0 bases, J lost 0 bases, and 10 bases lay in between. CDR3 length equals 16 residues. CDR3 sequence: CASSLEALGSYNEQFF. Here the CDR3 DNA reads TGCGCCAGCAGCTTGGAGGCTTTAGGCTCCTACAATGAGCAGTTCTTC.

This clonotype was seen many times. This chain uses TRBV6-1 with TRBJ2-3; 9 bases fit TRBD1. Looked up from germline, CDR1 is MNHNS and CDR2 is SASEGT. This CDR3 comprises 16 residues. The J segment lost 6 bases and the V segment lost 5 bases, leaving 12 bases of the junction unmatched. The chain's CDR3 is CASSQRPGQGLDTQYF. CDR3 coding DNA: TGTGCCAGCAGTCAACGTCCGGGACAGGGACTGGATACGCAGTATTTT.

The V and J genes are TRBV27 and TRBJ1-2; the match to TRBD1 covers 11 bases. Germline CDR1 MNHEY, CDR2 SMNVEV (reference sequence). The V gene end was trimmed by 7 bases and the J gene end by 0 bases; junction bases not matched to a gene: 4. The CDR3 covers 15 residues. The CDR3: CASTAGQGANYGYTF. The DNA of the CDR3 is TGTGCCAGCACCGCGGGACAGGGGGCTAACTATGGCTACACCTTC.

This clonotype was seen a few times. This chain uses TRBV11-2 with TRBJ2-1; no clear D. Germline CDR1 is SGHAT and CDR2 is FQNNGV. Trimming cost V 1 base and J 2 bases, with 18 bases left between them. The CDR3 loop spans 18 amino acids. Here the CDR3 reads CASSLVVSRGIAYNEQFF. The CDR3 DNA is TGTGCCAGCAGCTTAGTGGTCTCCCGTGGAATAGCCTACAATGAGCAGTTCTTC.

The chain recombines TRBV19 with TRBJ2-5, with D tentatively TRBD1 (5 bases). The V end lost 8 bases, the J end lost 0 bases, and 10 bases lay between the germline ends. This CDR3 spans 13 amino acids. In germline, CDR1 is LNHDA, CDR2 SQIVND (reference sequence). The CDR3 here is CASLRRDQETQYF. The CDR3 DNA reads as TGTGCCAGTTTACGCAGGGACCAAGAGACCCAGTACTTC. Full variable domain (missing parts from reference TRBV19 and TRBJ2-5): DGGITQSPKYLFRKEGQNVTLSCEQNLNHDAMYWYRQDPGQGLRLIYYSQIVNDFQKGDIAEGYSVSREKKESFPLTVTSAQKNPTAFYLCASLRRDQETQYFGPGTRLLVL.

This clonotype has a handful of counts. This chain connects TRBV6-1 to TRBJ1-2; 12 positions agree with TRBD1. Germline V gene lookup returns CDR1 MNHNS and CDR2 SASEGT. V was clipped by 4 bases and J by 0 bases; unmatched bases: 18. The CDR3 is 21 residues long. CDR3 nucleotides: TGTGCCAGCAGTGCCCGGGACAGGGGGCTTTCCCGAGGCGACGCTAACTATGGCTACACCTTC. Its translation: CASSARDRGLSRGDANYGYTF.

This clonotype appeared once. J is TRBJ1-2 and V is TRBV5-6; maybe TRBD1 (5 bases). V lost 1 base to trimming and J lost 6 bases, with 13 bases between them. Germline V gene data show CDR1 as SGHDT and CDR2 as YYEEEE. This CDR3 contains 14 residues. The chain's CDR3 is CASSLQKGPNGYTF. CDR3 nucleotide sequence: TGTGCCAGCAGCTTGCAGAAGGGACCCAATGGCTACACCTTC.

This clonotype was recorded at least ten times. The V gene is TRBV10-3, the J gene TRBJ1-1, with D possibly TRBD1 on 5 matching bases. The germline CDR1 and CDR2 sequences are ENHRY and SYGVKD. Trimming took 7 bases from V and 1 from J, leaving 16 bases between them. The CDR3 runs to 15 residues. The CDR3: CAINGPDSPNTEAFF. In DNA form, the CDR3 reads TGTGCCATCAACGGGCCCGACAGCCCGAACACTGAAGCTTTCTTT.

This clonotype was seen many times. The chain has TRBV5-1 and TRBJ2-1; perhaps D is TRBD1 or TRBD2 (6 bases each). This CDR3 contains 14 residues. The V gene's germline CDR1 is SGHRS and CDR2 YFSETQ. The V end was cut by 8 bases, the J end by 5 bases, with 17 bases between. The CDR3 reads CASGGGPTNNEQFF. In DNA form, the CDR3 reads TGCGCCAGTGGAGGGGGTCCCACAAACAATGAGCAGTTCTTC.

The V gene is TRBV5-4, the J gene TRBJ2-7; D might be TRBD2 (5 bases). The CDR3 extends over 14 amino acids. V lost 0 bases and J 0 bases, leaving 7 bases between the germline ends. Germline CDR1 reads SGHNT; CDR2 reads YYREEE (reference sequence). CDR3 coding DNA: TGTGCCAGCAGCTTGGGTCGGGACTCCTACGAGCAGTACTTC. This codes for CASSLGRDSYEQYF.

Only a few counts were recorded for this clonotype. This chain uses TRBV18 with TRBJ2-1, with TRBD2 matching over 8 bases. CDR1 and CDR2 (germline): KGHSH, LQKENI. This CDR3 spans 15 amino acids. J was trimmed by 8 bases and V by 3 bases; bases with no gene match: 9. CDR3: CASSPHNSGTDEQFF. CDR3 nucleotides: TGTGCCAGCTCACCTCATAATAGCGGGACTGATGAGCAGTTCTTC.

The chain links TRBV5-1 to TRBJ1-4; the match to TRBD1 covers 10 bases. With V trimmed by 4 bases and J by 7 bases, 4 bases remained unmatched. Germline V CDR1 and CDR2: SGHRS, YFSETQ. This CDR3 has 14 amino acids. In DNA form, the CDR3 reads TGCGCCAGCAGCATCGGGACAGGGGCTGAAAAACTGTTTTTT. The encoded protein is CASSIGTGAEKLFF.

The CDR3 DNA reads as TGCGCCAGCGGGTTCTCGGGACAGGGGGCTTACGAGCAGTACTTC. It is translated as CASGFSGQGAYEQYF. The V call is TRBV5-1, the J call TRBJ2-7; TRBD1 aligns across 12 bases. Germline V CDR1 and CDR2: SGHRS, YFSETQ. This CDR3 is 15 amino acids long. V shed 7 bases, J shed 4 bases, and the junction held 9 bases outside the gene matches.

The chain employs TRBV12-3 or TRBV12-4 and TRBJ2-4; 9 nucleotides align to TRBD2. The J segment lost 0 bases and the V segment lost 3 bases, leaving 15 bases of the junction unmatched. The CDR3 loop spans 20 amino acids. The CDR3 DNA sequence: TGTGCCAGCAGTTTGAAGGGGACTAGCTTCGCCGACCTAGCCAAAAACATTCAGTACTTC. Translating it yields CASSLKGTSFADLAKNIQYF.

V is TRBV20-1 and J is TRBJ1-1, with unresolved D. Trimming took 8 bases from V and 5 from J, leaving 9 bases between them. The germline V gene encodes CDR1 DFQATT and CDR2 SNEGSKA (reference sequence). This CDR3 has 10 amino acids. The CDR3 spells CSRTKTEAFF. The CDR3 DNA is TGCAGTCGCACGAAGACTGAAGCTTTCTTT.